The present T cell receptor (beta chain) was sequenced within a study of blood T cell repertoires in COVID-19. Generated by immunoSEQ multiplex PCR, the TCRdb table keeps only in-frame clones and is missing some. The sample contains about 210,000 clones, about 87% of which appear only once. This receptor was taken from a man aged 18 to 30 with acute COVID-19. Sequencing used PBMCs or T cells enriched from blood (not recorded which).

CDR3 in amino acids: CASSLNPYSDSSYNEQFF. The CDR3 nucleotides read TGTGCCAGCAGCCTCAACCCTTATTCTGACTCGTCCTACAATGAGCAGTTCTTC. The chain recombines TRBV5-5 with TRBJ2-1, with D uncertain. Per germline, CDR1 SGHKS and CDR2 YYEKEE (reference sequence). The CDR3 has 18 amino acids. V lost 4 bases, J lost 1 base, and 21 bases lay in between.